This TCR beta chain appears in the sequencing data of a study of post-analysis software for immune sequencing data. cDNA libraries for TCR beta contained unique molecular identifiers. Roughly 500,000 cDNA molecules were obtained per 1 to 10 million input T cells. TCRdb re-derived calls from the PCR reads in MiXCR, one entry per CDR3 protein. Seen here are roughly 600,000 distinct CDR3 sequences, roughly two fifths observed once, and the top ten hold under 2%. CDR3 length equals 14 residues. Trimming took off 3 bases at V and 2 bases at J, with 10 bases between the two ends. This clonotype was observed many times. Its antigen is still unknown. Findings and caveats of the study: Among multiple sclerosis patients, normalized Chao1 diversity was significantly below that of controls. Higher frequency in patients than in controls was seen for roughly five TRBV segments, with TRBV5-6, TRBV5-1 and TRBV20-1 among them.

The source material was blood. This TCR was sampled from a girl aged 10 to 17 with multiple sclerosis. This chain joins TRBV12-3 or TRBV12-4 and TRBJ2-5; D not resolved. CDR3 DNA sequence: TGTGCCAGCAGTTTCAGCAGAGTTCAAGAGACCCAGTACTTC. Protein sequence: CASSFSRVQETQYF.